Sequencing of this T cell receptor (beta chain) was carried out in a study of Ad26.COV2.S vaccination and SARS-CoV-2 variants. Study results and caveats: Comparable non-spike TCR breadth was observed in vaccine and placebo recipients. Higher spike-specific TCR breadth was found in vaccine recipients than in placebo recipients. Post-vaccination breadth of spike-specific CD8+ and CD4+ T cell responses was reportedly substantial. It is possible that the TCR breadth and depth analyses underestimated the total T cell responses.

This CDR3 contains 14 residues. Per the germline V gene, CDR1 is PRHDT and CDR2 is FYEKMQ (reference sequence). The germline V and J ends were trimmed by 5 bases and 4 bases, with 14 bases remaining between them. Clones were read by immunoSEQ multiplex PCR, and TCRdb kept only the in-frame ones, dropping some. The sample holds about 350,000 clones, around 90% seen once. Of note for this clone: The antigen remains unidentified.

Sequencing was performed on peripheral blood, taken after recovery from COVID-19. This chain connects TRBV13 to TRBJ2-5; D is perhaps TRBD2 (5 bases). The sequence derives from a human donor who had recovered from COVID-19. The CDR3 region has the DNA TGTGCCAGCAGCCCCCCCCGGCTAGCAGAGACCCAGTACTTC. As protein: CASSPPRLAETQYF.